This is a list of T cell receptor beta chains from one sample in a study of low-dose radiotherapy and immunotherapy resistance in tumors. TCRdb passed the reads through MiXCR, listing each CDR3 protein once. The sample carries about 58,000 distinct CDR3 sequences, around 23% recorded once. The sample in question was PBMCs, obtained after low-dose radiotherapy plus immunotherapy. The source is a male donor with prostate cancer. Each CDR3 is given with its conserved first and last residue. The order of the fields is J gene, D gene, V gene, clone size, CDR3 DNA, CDR3 protein. D genes are given only for firm matches. Only some rows state a clone size, as once, few, many or a class for expanded clones.

>TRBJ1-2|NA|TRBV24-1|many
TGTGCCACCAGTGCCGAACCAGGGGCCTCAAGCTACACCTTC
CATSAEPGASSYTF
>TRBJ1-6|NA|TRBV5-4|many
TGTGCCAGCAGCTTTTGGGGGGCGGGTAATTCACCCCTCCACTTT
CASSFWGAGNSPLHF
>TRBJ2-5|NA|TRBV6-2/TRBV6-3|many
TGTGCCAGCAGTTACCCAACCGACACACAAGAGACCCAGTACTTC
CASSYPTDTQETQYF
>TRBJ1-2|NA|TRBV20-1|many
TGCAGTACCCCCCGGGGCGATTATGGCTACACCTTC
CSTPRGDYGYTF
>TRBJ2-1|TRBD1|TRBV6-4|NA
TGTGCCAGCAGTGACGCAGGGGGATCCCATTACAATGAGCAGTTCTTC
CASSDAGGSHYNEQFF
>TRBJ1-2|NA|TRBV3-1|many
TGTGCCAGCAGCCAAGTTGTCGGAAACTATGGCTACACCTTC
CASSQVVGNYGYTF
>TRBJ2-7|NA|TRBV28|once
TGTGCCAGCAGCCCGAGGGGGGCCTACGAGCAGTACTTC
CASSPRGAYEQYF
>TRBJ1-5|NA|TRBV7-9|many
TGTGCCAGCAGCACCGGTCGGGGGGGGAGCAATCAGCCCCAGCATTTT
CASSTGRGGSNQPQHF
>TRBJ2-7|NA|TRBV9|many
TGTGCCAGCAGCGTAGGGACATTGCCCTACGAGCAGTACTTC
CASSVGTLPYEQYF
>TRBJ2-1|TRBD2|TRBV2|many
TGTGCCAGCAGCCCACTAGCGGGGGGGGGCTCCTACAATGAGCAGTTCTTC
CASSPLAGGGSYNEQFF
>TRBJ2-6|TRBD1|TRBV4-1|many
TGCGCCAGCAGCCCGCTGGACAGGTGGTCTGGGGCCAACGTCCTGACTTTC
CASSPLDRWSGANVLTF
>TRBJ1-3|NA|TRBV7-9|many
TGTGCCCCAACAAGCCCGTCCAGCTCTGGAAACACCATATATTTT
CAPTSPSSSGNTIYF
>TRBJ2-5|NA|TRBV12-3/TRBV12-4|many
TGTGCCAGCAGCTCCAGACCGCTTCCCCAAGAGACCCAGTACTTC
CASSSRPLPQETQYF
>TRBJ1-1|NA|TRBV10-2|NA
TGCGCCAGCCGCAGGTTGAACACTGAAGCTTTCTTT
CASRRLNTEAFF
>TRBJ2-3|NA|TRBV20-1|many
TGCAGTGCTTTTGCCGGCGAGGGGAGAGATACGCAGTATTTT
CSAFAGEGRDTQYF
>TRBJ2-7|NA|TRBV2|many
TGTGCCAGCAGTGAGCTAGCCTCCGAGCAGTACTTC
CASSELASEQYF
>TRBJ2-7|TRBD2|TRBV4-3|many
TGCGCCAGCAGCCAAGGACGGGGGGGCAGGTACGAGCAGTACTTC
CASSQGRGGRYEQYF
>TRBJ1-2|NA|TRBV10-3|many
TGTGCCATCAGCCAAAACAGGGAACCCGGCGATGGCTACACCTTC
CAISQNREPGDGYTF
>TRBJ1-2|NA|TRBV20-1|many
TGCAGTGCTAGAGGCCCCAGGAGGGACTATGGCTACACCTTC
CSARGPRRDYGYTF
>TRBJ2-7|NA|TRBV7-9|many
TGTGCCAGCAGCTTCGGGCAGAACTACGAGCAGTACTTC
CASSFGQNYEQYF
>TRBJ2-7|TRBD1|TRBV6-8|many
TGTGCCAGCAGTTCCGGGACAGGGGGCTTTTACGAGCAGTACTTC
CASSSGTGGFYEQYF
>TRBJ2-5|TRBD2|TRBV20-1|many
TGCAGTGCTAGCCCTATAAGCGGGAGGGCCCTTAAAGAGACCCAGTACTTC
CSASPISGRALKETQYF
>TRBJ1-5|NA|TRBV7-2|NA
TGTGCGAGCAGCTCCAAAAAGCCGATCCAAAATCAGCCCCAGCATTTT
CASSSKKPIQNQPQHF
>TRBJ2-3|TRBD2|TRBV4-1|many
TGCGCCAGCAGCCAAATCCGGGGGCGGGGGGTTCTATCCGATACGCAGTATTTT
CASSQIRGRGVLSDTQYF
>TRBJ2-6|TRBD1|TRBV7-3|NA
TGTGCCAGCAGCGGAGGACAGGGGGCTGGGGCCAACGTCCTGACTTTC
CASSGGQGAGANVLTF
>TRBJ1-1|NA|TRBV28|many
TGTGCCAGCAAGTCCGGGATTTGGGCTTTCTTT
CASKSGIWAFF
>TRBJ2-7|TRBD2|TRBV12-3/TRBV12-4|many
TGTGCCAGCAGGGCGGGGGGGACACTTTACGAGCAGTACTTC
CASRAGGTLYEQYF
>TRBJ2-7|NA|TRBV11-2|many
TGTGCCAGCAGCTTAGTTCTCTATCCCTACGAGCAGTACTTC
CASSLVLYPYEQYF
>TRBJ1-2|TRBD1|TRBV18|NA
TGTGCCAGCTCACCACAAAGCCCCGGGACAGGGGCCGGCGGCTACACCTTC
CASSPQSPGTGAGGYTF
>TRBJ2-5|NA|TRBV7-9|NA
TGTGCCAGCAGTCGGCCCGGTAGGCTTGCGACTCAAGAGACCCAGTACTTC
CASSRPGRLATQETQYF
>TRBJ1-6|NA|TRBV14|many
TGTGCCAGCAGCCAAGAGACGAGGGGAAATTCACCCCTCCACTTT
CASSQETRGNSPLHF
>TRBJ1-1|TRBD1|TRBV7-9|many
TGTGCCAGCAGCCCCCGTACAGGGGTTCATAACACTGAAGCTTTCTTT
CASSPRTGVHNTEAFF
>TRBJ2-7|TRBD1|TRBV20-1|many
TGCAGTGCTAGAGACCGGGACAGGGGGTTCTACGAGCAGTACTTC
CSARDRDRGFYEQYF